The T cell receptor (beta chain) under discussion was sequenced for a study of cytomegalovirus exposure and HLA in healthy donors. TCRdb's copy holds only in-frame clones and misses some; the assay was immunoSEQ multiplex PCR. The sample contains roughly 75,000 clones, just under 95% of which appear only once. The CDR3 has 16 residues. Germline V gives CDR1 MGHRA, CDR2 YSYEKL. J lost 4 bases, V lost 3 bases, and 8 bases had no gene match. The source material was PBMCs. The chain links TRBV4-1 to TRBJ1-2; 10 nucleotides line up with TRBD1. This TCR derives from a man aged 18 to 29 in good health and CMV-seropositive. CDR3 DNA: TGCGCCAGCAGCCAGGGACAGGGGTCGACCTCCTATGGCTACACCTTC. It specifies CASSQGQGSTSYGYTF.